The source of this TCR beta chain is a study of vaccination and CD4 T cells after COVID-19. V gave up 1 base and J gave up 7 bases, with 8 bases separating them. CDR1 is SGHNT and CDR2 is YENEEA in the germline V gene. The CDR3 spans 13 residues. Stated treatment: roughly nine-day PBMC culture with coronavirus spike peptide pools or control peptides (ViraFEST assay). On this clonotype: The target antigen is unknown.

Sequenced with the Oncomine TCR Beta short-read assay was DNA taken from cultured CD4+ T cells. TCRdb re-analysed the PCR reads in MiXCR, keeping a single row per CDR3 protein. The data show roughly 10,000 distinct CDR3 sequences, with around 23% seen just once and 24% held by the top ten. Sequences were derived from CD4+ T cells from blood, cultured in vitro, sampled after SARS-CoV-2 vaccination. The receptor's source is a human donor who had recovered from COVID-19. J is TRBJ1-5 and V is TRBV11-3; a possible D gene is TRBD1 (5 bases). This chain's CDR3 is CASSLGGAQPQHF. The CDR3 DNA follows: TGTGCCAGCAGCTTAGGAGGGGCCCAGCCCCAGCATTTT.